These 6 T cell receptor beta chains were sequenced from one sample in a study of blood T cell repertoires in COVID-19 (dated by TCRdb to 2018 to 2020). Library preparation used the immunoSEQ multiplex PCR assay. As stored in TCRdb, this immuneACCESS dataset retains in-frame rearrangements with V and J assigned. A fraction of the clones does not appear; measured against another copy, unresolved V genes explain less than half of the discrepancy, and the remainder lacks a known reason. The sample has about 290,000 clones on record, about nine tenths of them singletons. Of the sample, 1.5% to 2% falls within the top ten clones. The sample taken for sequencing was PBMCs or T cells enriched from blood (not recorded which). These receptors all come from a woman in her thirties or forties who had recovered from COVID-19.

The chain couples TRBV5-4 to TRBJ2-5, with 9 bases aligning to TRBD1. The CDR3 contains 14 residues. V lost 4 bases, J lost 4 bases, and 5 bases stayed unmatched. From germline, CDR1 is SGHNT and CDR2 YYREEE (reference sequence). CDR3 amino acids: CASSQGTGRETQYF. CDR3 nucleotide sequence: TGTGCCAGCAGCCAAGGGACAGGGCGAGAGACCCAGTACTTC.

V gene TRBV7-2 combines with J gene TRBJ2-2, with 10 nucleotides matching TRBD2. The J segment lost 1 base and the V segment lost 5 bases, leaving 4 bases of the junction unmatched. This CDR3 comprises 16 residues. Germline CDR1 is SGHTA and CDR2 is FQGNSA. CDR3 region: CASSPLAGVNTGELFF. In nucleotides, the CDR3 is TGTGCCAGCAGCCCCCTAGCGGGAGTGAACACCGGGGAGCTGTTTTTT.

This clone came up a few times. This rearrangement joins TRBV7-9 to TRBJ2-2, with TRBD2 identical over 8 bases. The germline V gene has CDR1 SEHNR and CDR2 FQNEAQ (reference sequence). The CDR3 is 17 residues long. J gave up 4 bases and V 10 bases, and 17 bases lay outside the gene matches. The CDR3 DNA reads as TGTGCCAAGTCGGTTTCCTATAGCGGGAACCCCACCGGGGAGCTGTTTTTT. Its protein product is CAKSVSYSGNPTGELFF.

V is TRBV7-6 and J is TRBJ1-3, with 8 bases aligning to TRBD1. With V trimmed by 2 bases and J by 4 bases, 7 bases remained unmatched. The CDR3 totals 16 residues. CDR1 is SGHVS and CDR2 is FNYEAQ in the germline V gene. Here the CDR3 DNA reads TGTGCCAGCAGCTTACAAACGACAGGGGCGGGAAACACCATATATTTT. This gives the protein CASSLQTTGAGNTIYF.

This sequence joins TRBV11-2 and TRBJ2-3, with D perhaps matching TRBD2 (5 bases). Germline V lookup: CDR1 SGHAT, CDR2 FQNNGV. Deletions cut 2 bases from V and 0 bases from J, with 9 bases between. The CDR3 length is 15 residues. In DNA form, the CDR3 reads TGTGCCAGCAGCTTATTCAGGACTAGCACAGATACGCAGTATTTT. Protein product: CASSLFRTSTDTQYF.

The chain carries TRBV5-1 and TRBJ2-3; D is uncertain. The CDR3 contains 11 residues. V lost 5 bases and J lost 4, with 5 bases in between. Per germline, CDR1 SGHRS and CDR2 YFSETQ. The CDR3 region is CASRFADTQYF. Written as DNA, the CDR3 is TGCGCCAGCAGGTTCGCAGATACGCAGTATTTT. The full variable domain, its missing parts supplied by reference TRBV5-1 and TRBJ2-3, is KAGVTQTPRYLIKTRGQQVTLSCSPISGHRSVSWYQQTPGQGLQFLFEYFSETQRNKGNFPGRFSGRQFSNSRSEMNVSTLELGDSALYLCASRFADTQYFGPGTRLTVL.